This T cell receptor beta chain was identified during a study of blood T cell repertoires in COVID-19. Study overall: PBMCs, B-cell-depleted T cells, or T cells provided the cDNA or gDNA that made up the material.

This clone has only one observation. In the source study's methods: By means of reference gene primer amplification, nucleated cell counts were estimated. Profiling relied on immunoSEQ multiplex PCR, and the TCRdb table lists in-frame clones only, not all of them. V, J and clone size reflect that table, while D and trimming were determined from the DNA. Of around 70,000 clones in the sample, more than 75% were seen once. The sequenced material came from peripheral blood. The receptor was isolated from a woman aged 80 or over with active or convalescent COVID-19.

The CDR3 sequence is CSVEDRGQGQSNYGYTF. CDR3 nucleotide sequence: TGCAGCGTTGAAGATCGGGGACAGGGTCAATCGAACTATGGCTACACCTTC. The J gene is TRBJ1-2, the V gene TRBV29-1; 9 nucleotides line up with TRBD1. Germline CDR1 reads SQVTM; CDR2 reads ANQGSEA. V was pared by 0 bases and J by 2 bases, with 10 bases of the junction left unmatched. The CDR3 runs to 17 residues.